These 16 T cell receptor beta chains share one sample of origin, sequenced in a study of shared clonotypes between healthy human individuals. Sequencing used immunoSEQ multiplex PCR; TCRdb keeps in-frame clones, though not all of them. Of about 1,800,000 clones in the sample, just under 95% are singletons; the top ten hold under 1.5%. Naive CD8 isolation took CD45RO-negative cells positively selected for CCR7 and excluded terminally differentiated effector memory CD45RA+ cells. The sample consisted of naive CD8+ T cells sorted from blood. The receptors here all came from a man in his late teens or twenties in good health.

This chain connects TRBV6-5 to TRBJ2-2; D uncertain. Looked up from germline, CDR1 is MNHEY and CDR2 is SVGAGI. CDR3 size: 15 residues. With 6 bases removed from V and 7 bases from J, the gap between germline ends came to 18 bases. CDR3 region: CASSLGPGHHGELFF. The DNA of the CDR3 is TGTGCCAGCAGCCTCGGACCGGGTCACCACGGGGAGCTGTTTTTT.

This chain connects TRBV20-1 to TRBJ1-2; no clear D gene. V lost 6 bases and J lost 8, with 13 bases in between. Germline V gene sequence: CDR1 DFQATT, CDR2 SNEGSKA (reference sequence). There are 11 residues in the CDR3. The CDR3 protein is CSAPVLGGYTF. The CDR3 bases are TGCAGTGCCCCCGTCCTGGGAGGCTACACCTTC.

This clone was observed a single time. This rearrangement joins TRBV19 to TRBJ1-1; D remains ambiguous. Germline CDR1 is LNHDA and CDR2 is SQIVND (reference sequence). Trimming removed 6 bases from V and 4 bases from J, with 18 bases in between. This CDR3 is 15 amino acids long. The CDR3 DNA reads TGTGCCAGTAGCATGCCGGGTCTTCAAGCCACTGAAGCTTTCTTT. This sequence encodes CASSMPGLQATEAFF.

V is TRBV13 and J is TRBJ1-1; D unclear. Germline lookup yields CDR1 PRHDT and CDR2 FYEKMQ (reference sequence). Trimming cost V 8 bases and J 4 bases, with 11 bases left between them. CDR3 length: 12 amino acids. The CDR3 DNA reads as TGTGCCAGCGCTCCAGCTCGCACTGAAGCTTTCTTT. Amino acid sequence: CASAPARTEAFF.

V and J are TRBV30 and TRBJ1-1, with a weak D call TRBD1 (5 bases). Germline V gives CDR1 GTSNPN, CDR2 SVGIG (reference sequence). The V end was cut by 1 base, the J end by 7 bases, with 10 bases between. The CDR3 is made up of 12 amino acids. CDR3: CAWSGAGGEAFF. The CDR3 coding sequence is TGTGCCTGGAGTGGGGCCGGGGGTGAAGCTTTCTTT.

The chain joins TRBV4-1 to TRBJ2-5; no reliable D call. Germline assignment: CDR1 MGHRA and CDR2 YSYEKL. Trimming removed 2 bases from V and 1 base from J, with 8 bases in between. The CDR3 length is 14 residues. DNA of the CDR3: TGCGCCAGCAGCCAAATAACGGGCCAAGAGACCCAGTACTTC. It encodes CASSQITGQETQYF.

The chain carries TRBV5-6 and TRBJ2-2, with D unclear. CDR3 length equals 13 residues. The V gene's germline CDR1 is SGHDT and CDR2 YYEEEE. V dropped 1 base and J dropped 4 bases, with 5 bases sitting between them. The CDR3 sequence is CASSLSLTGELFF. The DNA of the CDR3 is TGTGCCAGCAGCTTGTCACTCACCGGGGAGCTGTTTTTT.

In this sample, this clone turned up a few times. The chain combines TRBV9 with TRBJ1-2; TRBD1 agrees at 8 bases. After removal of 0 bases from V and 13 bases from J, the junction contained 8 bases not matched to a gene. CDR3 length: 13 amino acids. The V gene's germline CDR1 is SGDLS and CDR2 YYNGEE. CDR3 nucleotide sequence: TGTGCCAGCAGCGTAGAACAGGGGGACTTCTTCACCTTC. This codes for CASSVEQGDFFTF.

This clone was picked up one time. Distinct nucleotide sequences in the sample also encode this CDR3. The chain links TRBV10-3 to TRBJ1-2; D call uncertain. V lost 4 bases, J lost 2 bases, and 2 bases lay in between. There are 11 residues in the CDR3. The germline V gene encodes CDR1 ENHRY and CDR2 SYGVKD. The CDR3 DNA follows: TGTGCCATCAGTGTCAACTATGGCTACACCTTC. It translates to CAISVNYGYTF.

Turning to this clone: The sample holds other DNA sequences that translate to the same CDR3. This chain links TRBV25-1 with TRBJ2-1; unclear D gene. CDR3 length: 14 amino acids. Trimming took off 4 bases at V and 1 base at J, with 8 bases between the two ends. Germline lookup yields CDR1 MGHDK and CDR2 SYGVNS. The CDR3 sequence: CASSVRGSYNEQFF. The CDR3 DNA is TGTGCCAGCAGTGTACGAGGATCCTACAATGAGCAGTTCTTC.

This chain joins TRBV14 and TRBJ1-1; 7 positions match TRBD1. This CDR3 has 15 amino acids. Germline V gene sequence: CDR1 SGHDN, CDR2 FVKESK. With V trimmed by 4 bases and J by 4 bases, 9 bases remained unmatched. CDR3 sequence reads: CASSPMMTGTTEAFF. CDR3 nucleotides: TGTGCCAGCAGCCCCATGATGACAGGGACCACTGAAGCTTTCTTT. Full variable domain (outside the CDR3, taken from reference TRBV14 and TRBJ1-1): EAGVTQFPSHSVIEKGQTVTLRCDPISGHDNLYWYRRVMGKEIKFLLHFVKESKQDESGMPNNRFLAERTGGTYSTLKVQPAELEDSGVYFCASSPMMTGTTEAFFGQGTRLTVV.

Concerning this clone: In the same sample, other DNA sequences code for this CDR3. The chain couples TRBV19 to TRBJ2-2; perhaps TRBD2 as D (6 bases). Looked up from germline, CDR1 is LNHDA and CDR2 is SQIVND (reference sequence). The CDR3 contains 14 residues. V was clipped by 11 bases and J by 1 base, with 14 bases between them. The CDR3 sequence is CASAGTENTGELFF. CDR3 coding DNA: TGTGCCTCTGCGGGGACGGAGAACACCGGGGAGCTGTTTTTT. The whole variable domain, remainder taken from reference TRBV19 and TRBJ2-2, is DGGITQSPKYLFRKEGQNVTLSCEQNLNHDAMYWYRQDPGQGLRLIYYSQIVNDFQKGDIAEGYSVSREKKESFPLTVTSAQKNPTAFYLCASAGTENTGELFFGEGSRLTVL.

The chain employs TRBV27 and TRBJ2-1, with TRBD2 identical over 7 bases. V shed 5 bases and J 6 bases; nucleotides not matched to a gene: 7. This CDR3 region has 14 residues. Germline V gene data show CDR1 as MNHEY and CDR2 as SMNVEV (reference sequence). CDR3: CASSPGLVGNEQFF. CDR3 nucleotide sequence: TGTGCCAGCAGTCCTGGACTAGTGGGCAATGAGCAGTTCTTC.

CDR3 sequence: CAWRTGQGIYEQYF. In DNA, the CDR3 is TGTGCCTGGAGAACCGGACAGGGGATCTACGAGCAGTACTTC. This chain links TRBV30 with TRBJ2-7; TRBD1 matches at 9 bases. The V gene end was trimmed by 3 bases and the J gene end by 3 bases; junction bases not matched to a gene: 6. Germline CDR1 is GTSNPN and CDR2 is SVGIG (reference sequence). The CDR3 has 14 amino acids.

The chain carries TRBV19 and TRBJ1-5; D gene ambiguous. The CDR3 extends over 13 amino acids. V was shortened by 0 bases and J by 6 bases, with 6 bases between the two germline ends. Germline loops: CDR1 LNHDA, CDR2 SQIVND (reference sequence). The CDR3 DNA follows: TGTGCCAGTAGTATAGATCTGGGTCAGCCCCAGCATTTT. Translation gives CASSIDLGQPQHF.

V usage is TRBV14 and J usage is TRBJ2-7; 7 bases are shared with TRBD1. Germline CDR1 and CDR2: SGHDN and FVKESK. Trimming removed 5 bases from V and 2 bases from J; junction bases left unmatched: 12. The CDR3 runs to 16 residues. DNA of the CDR3: TGTGCCAGCAGCTACACACGGGACAGCGAGACCTACGAGCAGTACTTC. Translation gives CASSYTRDSETYEQYF.